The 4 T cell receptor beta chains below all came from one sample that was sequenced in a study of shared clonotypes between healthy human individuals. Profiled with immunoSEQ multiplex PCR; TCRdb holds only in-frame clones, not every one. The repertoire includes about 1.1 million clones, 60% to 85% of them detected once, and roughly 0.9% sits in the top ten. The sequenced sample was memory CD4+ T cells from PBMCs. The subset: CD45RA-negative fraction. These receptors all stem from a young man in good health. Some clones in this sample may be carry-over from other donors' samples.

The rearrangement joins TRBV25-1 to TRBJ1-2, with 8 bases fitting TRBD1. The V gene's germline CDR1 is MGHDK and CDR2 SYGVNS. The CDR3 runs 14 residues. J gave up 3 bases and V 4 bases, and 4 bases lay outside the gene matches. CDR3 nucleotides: TGTGCCAGCAGTGCGTCGACAGGGGACTATGGCTACACCTTC. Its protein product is CASSASTGDYGYTF.

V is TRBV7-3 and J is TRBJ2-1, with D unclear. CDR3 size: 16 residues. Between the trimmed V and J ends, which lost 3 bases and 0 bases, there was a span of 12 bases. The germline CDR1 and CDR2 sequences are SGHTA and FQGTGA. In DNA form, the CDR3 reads TGTGCCAGCAGCTTGAGAATCGAGAGCTCCTACAATGAGCAGTTCTTC. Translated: CASSLRIESSYNEQFF.

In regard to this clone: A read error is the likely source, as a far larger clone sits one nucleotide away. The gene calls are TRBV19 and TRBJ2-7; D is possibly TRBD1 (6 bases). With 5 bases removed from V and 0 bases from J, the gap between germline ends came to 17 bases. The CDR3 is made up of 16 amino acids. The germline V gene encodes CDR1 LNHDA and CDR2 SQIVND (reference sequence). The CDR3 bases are TGTGCCAGTAGTGCGGCAGGGGACCTGGGCTCCTACGAGCAGTACTTC. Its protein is CASSAAGDLGSYEQYF.

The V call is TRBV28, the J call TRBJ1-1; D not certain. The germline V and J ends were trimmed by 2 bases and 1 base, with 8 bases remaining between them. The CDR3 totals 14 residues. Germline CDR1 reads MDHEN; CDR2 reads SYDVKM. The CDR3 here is CASSLGGKNTEAFF. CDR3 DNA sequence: TGTGCCAGCAGTTTAGGAGGAAAGAACACTGAAGCTTTCTTT. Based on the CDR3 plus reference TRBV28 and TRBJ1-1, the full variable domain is DVKVTQSSRYLVKRTGEKVFLECVQDMDHENMFWYRQDPGLGLRLIYFSYDVKMKEKGDIPEGYSVSREKKERFSLILESASTNQTSMYLCASSLGGKNTEAFFGQGTRLTVV.